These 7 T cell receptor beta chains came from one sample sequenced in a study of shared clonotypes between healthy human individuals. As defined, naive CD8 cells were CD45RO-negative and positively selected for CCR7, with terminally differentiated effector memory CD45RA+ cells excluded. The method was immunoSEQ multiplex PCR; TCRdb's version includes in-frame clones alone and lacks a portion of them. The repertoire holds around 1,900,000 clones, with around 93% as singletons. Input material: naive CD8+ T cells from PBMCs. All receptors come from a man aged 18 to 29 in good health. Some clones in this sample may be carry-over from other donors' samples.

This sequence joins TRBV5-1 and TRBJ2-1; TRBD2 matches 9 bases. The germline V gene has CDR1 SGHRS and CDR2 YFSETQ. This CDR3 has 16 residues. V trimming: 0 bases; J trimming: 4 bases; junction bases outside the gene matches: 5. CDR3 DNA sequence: TGCGCCAGCAGCTTGGTGGCTAGCGGGAATTACAATGAGCAGTTCTTC. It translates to CASSLVASGNYNEQFF. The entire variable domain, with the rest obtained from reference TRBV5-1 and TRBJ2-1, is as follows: KAGVTQTPRYLIKTRGQQVTLSCSPISGHRSVSWYQQTPGQGLQFLFEYFSETQRNKGNFPGRFSGRQFSNSRSEMNVSTLELGDSALYLCASSLVASGNYNEQFFGPGTRLTVL.

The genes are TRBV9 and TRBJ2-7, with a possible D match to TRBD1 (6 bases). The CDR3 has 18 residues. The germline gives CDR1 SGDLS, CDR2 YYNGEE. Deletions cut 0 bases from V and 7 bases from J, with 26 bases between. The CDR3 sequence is CASSVGPIPFGTIGEQYF. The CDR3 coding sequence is TGTGCCAGCAGCGTAGGCCCAATACCATTCGGGACAATAGGGGAGCAGTACTTC.

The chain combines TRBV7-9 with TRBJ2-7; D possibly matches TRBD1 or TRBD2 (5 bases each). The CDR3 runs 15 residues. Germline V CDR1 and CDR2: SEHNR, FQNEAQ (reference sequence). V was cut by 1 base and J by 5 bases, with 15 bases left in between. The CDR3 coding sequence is TGTGCCAGCAGCTTAGTTAGTGGGACCAAGGACGAGCAGTACTTC. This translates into CASSLVSGTKDEQYF. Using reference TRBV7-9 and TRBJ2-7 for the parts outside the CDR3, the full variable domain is DTGVSQNPRHKITKRGQNVTFRCDPISEHNRLYWYRQTLGQGPEFLTYFQNEAQLEKSRLLSDRFSAERPKGSFSTLEIQRTEQGDSAMYLCASSLVSGTKDEQYFGPGTRLTVT.

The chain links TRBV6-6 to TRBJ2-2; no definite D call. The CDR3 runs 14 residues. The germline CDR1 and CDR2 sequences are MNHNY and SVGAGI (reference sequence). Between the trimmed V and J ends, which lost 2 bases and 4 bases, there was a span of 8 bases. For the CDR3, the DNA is TGTGCCAGCAGTTACCTGCCGATCACCGGGGAGCTGTTTTTT. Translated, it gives CASSYLPITGELFF.

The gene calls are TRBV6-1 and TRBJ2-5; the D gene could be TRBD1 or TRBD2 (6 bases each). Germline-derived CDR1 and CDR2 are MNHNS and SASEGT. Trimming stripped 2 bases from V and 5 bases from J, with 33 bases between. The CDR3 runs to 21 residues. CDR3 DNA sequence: TGTGCCAGCAGTGAAAGGGACACTTCATACACGGCGACGGGAGAGGGTGAGACCCAGTACTTC. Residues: CASSERDTSYTATGEGETQYF.

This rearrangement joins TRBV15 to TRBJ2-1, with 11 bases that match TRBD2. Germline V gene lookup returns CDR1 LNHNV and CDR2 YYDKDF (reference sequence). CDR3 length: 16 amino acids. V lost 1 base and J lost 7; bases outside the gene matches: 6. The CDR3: CATSRVLAGARNEQFF. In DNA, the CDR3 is TGTGCCACCAGCAGAGTACTAGCGGGAGCCAGGAATGAGCAGTTCTTC.

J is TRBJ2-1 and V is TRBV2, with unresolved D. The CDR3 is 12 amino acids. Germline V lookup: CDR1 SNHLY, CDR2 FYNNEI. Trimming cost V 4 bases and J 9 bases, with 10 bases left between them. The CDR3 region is CASSVPGGEQFF. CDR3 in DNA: TGTGCCAGCAGTGTGCCTGGTGGTGAGCAGTTCTTC.